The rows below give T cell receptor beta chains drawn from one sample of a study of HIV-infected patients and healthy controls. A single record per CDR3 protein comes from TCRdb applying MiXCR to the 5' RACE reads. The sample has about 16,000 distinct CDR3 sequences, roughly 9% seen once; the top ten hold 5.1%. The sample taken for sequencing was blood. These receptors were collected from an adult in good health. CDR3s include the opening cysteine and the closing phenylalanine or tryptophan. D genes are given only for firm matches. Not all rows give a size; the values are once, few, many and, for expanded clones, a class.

CDR3: CASSYYGVAGMGGELFF
DNA: TGTGCCAGCAGTTACTATGGGGTAGCGGGAATGGGCGGGGAGCTGTTTTTT
V: TRBV6-5
D: TRBD2
J: TRBJ2-2
size: medium-sized

CDR3: CASSLGGPRRNEQFF
DNA: TGTGCCAGCAGCTTAGGGGGGCCCAGGCGCAATGAGCAGTTCTTC
V: TRBV7-2
D: .
J: TRBJ2-1
size: many

CDR3: CSASQTGAGNTIYF
DNA: TGCAGTGCTAGTCAGACAGGGGCTGGAAACACCATATATTTT
V: TRBV20-1
D: TRBD1
J: TRBJ1-3
size: many

CDR3: CASSIADSSTDTQYF
DNA: TGTGCCAGTAGTATAGCTGATTCTAGCACAGATACGCAGTATTTT
V: TRBV19
D: .
J: TRBJ2-3
size: .

CDR3: CASSEWTYTEAFF
DNA: TGTGCCAGCAGTGAATGGACTTATACTGAAGCTTTCTTT
V: TRBV2
D: .
J: TRBJ1-1
size: many

CDR3: CASRRGGYEQYF
DNA: TGTGCCAGCCGACGGGGAGGTTACGAGCAGTACTTC
V: TRBV6-2/TRBV6-3
D: .
J: TRBJ2-7
size: many

CDR3: CASSLMALPGLATNNEQFF
DNA: TGTGCCAGCAGCTTAATGGCCCTACCGGGACTAGCGACTAACAATGAGCAGTTCTTC
V: TRBV7-3
D: TRBD2
J: TRBJ2-1
size: many

CDR3: CASSFYGGYGEQFF
DNA: TGTGCCAGCAGTTTCTATGGGGGGTACGGTGAGCAGTTCTTC
V: TRBV12-3/TRBV12-4
D: .
J: TRBJ2-1
size: many

CDR3: CASSISGLAGEGTGELFF
DNA: TGTGCCAGTAGTATCTCGGGACTAGCGGGAGAGGGCACCGGGGAGCTGTTTTTT
V: TRBV19
D: TRBD2
J: TRBJ2-2
size: .

CDR3: CASSRRETTGELFF
DNA: TGTGCCAGCAGCCGCAGGGAGACCACCGGGGAGCTGTTTTTT
V: TRBV5-4
D: .
J: TRBJ2-2
size: few

CDR3: CASGQDLREASTDTQYF
DNA: TGTGCCAGCGGCCAAGATCTGCGGGAGGCTAGCACAGATACGCAGTATTTT
V: TRBV3-1
D: TRBD2
J: TRBJ2-3
size: .

CDR3: CATSTNTEAFF
DNA: TGTGCCACCAGTACGAACACTGAAGCTTTCTTT
V: TRBV24-1
D: .
J: TRBJ1-1
size: many

CDR3: CASSYSSGQGYGYTF
DNA: TGTGCCAGCAGTTACTCTTCGGGACAGGGGTATGGCTACACCTTC
V: TRBV6-5
D: TRBD1
J: TRBJ1-2
size: many

CDR3: CASSLGSYEQYF
DNA: TGTGCCAGCAGTTTGGGCAGCTACGAGCAGTACTTC
V: TRBV28
D: .
J: TRBJ2-7
size: medium-sized

CDR3: CSVDLRGLNTEAFF
DNA: TGCAGCGTAGACCTCAGGGGCCTGAACACTGAAGCTTTCTTT
V: TRBV29-1
D: .
J: TRBJ1-1
size: medium-sized

CDR3: CASSESHQRPQETQYF
DNA: TGCGCCAGCAGTGAGTCCCACCAGCGGCCACAAGAGACCCAGTACTTC
V: TRBV10-2
D: .
J: TRBJ2-5
size: .

CDR3: CASSPQIRADTQYF
DNA: TGCGCCAGCAGCCCCCAAATTCGGGCAGATACGCAGTATTTT
V: TRBV5-1
D: .
J: TRBJ2-3
size: medium-sized

CDR3: CASSPLGVAGVSGANVLTF
DNA: TGTGCCAGCAGCCCTCTCGGGGTAGCGGGAGTATCTGGGGCCAACGTCCTGACTTTC
V: TRBV11-3
D: TRBD2
J: TRBJ2-6
size: many

CDR3: CATEVGLGRNEQFF
DNA: TGTGCCACCGAGGTAGGGCTCGGTAGGAATGAGCAGTTCTTC
V: TRBV6-6
D: .
J: TRBJ2-1
size: many

CDR3: CASSWRQASSGNTIYF
DNA: TGTGCCAGCAGCTGGAGGCAGGCGAGCTCTGGAAACACCATATATTTT
V: TRBV6-2/TRBV6-3
D: .
J: TRBJ1-3
size: .

CDR3: CATSRQGGADTQYF
DNA: TGTGCCACCAGCAGACAGGGGGGAGCAGATACGCAGTATTTT
V: TRBV15
D: .
J: TRBJ2-3
size: many

CDR3: CASSYKLWTEAFF
DNA: TGTGCCAGCAGTTACAAGCTTTGGACTGAAGCTTTCTTT
V: TRBV12-3/TRBV12-4
D: .
J: TRBJ1-1
size: many

CDR3: CASSYGVTEQFF
DNA: TGTGCCAGCAGTTACGGGGTTACTGAGCAGTTCTTC
V: TRBV6-2/TRBV6-3
D: .
J: TRBJ2-1
size: many

CDR3: CASSAGTSGFRADTQYF
DNA: TGTGCCAGCAGCGCCGGGACTAGCGGGTTCCGAGCGGATACGCAGTATTTT
V: TRBV9
D: TRBD2
J: TRBJ2-3
size: few

CDR3: CASSSTRDSYTGELFF
DNA: TGTGCCAGCAGCTCGACCCGGGACTCCTACACCGGGGAGCTGTTTTTT
V: TRBV5-4
D: .
J: TRBJ2-2
size: .

CDR3: CASSPAGMISGELFF
DNA: TGTGCCAGCAGCCCAGCGGGGATGATTAGCGGGGAGCTGTTTTTT
V: TRBV7-9
D: TRBD2
J: TRBJ2-2
size: many

CDR3: CASSPPSGNLYEQYF
DNA: TGTGCCAGCTCACCACCTAGCGGGAACCTCTACGAGCAGTACTTC
V: TRBV18
D: TRBD2
J: TRBJ2-7
size: .

CDR3: CASSKENLKLRLAAKNIQYF
DNA: TGTGCCAGCAGCAAAGAGAATTTGAAGCTACGGCTAGCAGCCAAAAACATTCAGTACTTC
V: TRBV21-1
D: .
J: TRBJ2-4
size: medium-sized

CDR3: CASSETGFEQYF
DNA: TGTGCCAGCAGCGAAACTGGGTTCGAGCAGTACTTC
V: TRBV28
D: .
J: TRBJ2-7
size: many